A single count supports the clone carrying this T cell receptor (beta chain). The junction differs from germline at one of its ends, possibly a read error. The sample originates from a study of blood T cell repertoires in COVID-19. Germline CDR1 and CDR2: MNHEY and SMNVEV (reference sequence). The CDR3 has 12 residues. Recruits, aged about 18 to 95 years, lived in 20 to 30 US areas. Participants were placed into cohorts based on the clinical history they reported. Produced via immunoSEQ multiplex PCR; TCRdb's table is partial and in-frame only. The profile shows 200,000 to 250,000 clones, 88% of them singletons.

Specimen: PBMCs or T cells enriched from blood (not recorded which). The clonotype was recovered from a woman younger than 45 who had been exposed to COVID-19. This chain joins TRBV27 and TRBJ2-7; no definite D call. CDR3 region: CASSLPSTPLHF. CDR3 coding DNA: TGTGCCAGCAGTTTACCTTCAACACCTTTGCACTTC.